The T cell receptor beta chain under discussion was sequenced for a study of T cell responses to AZD1222 COVID-19 vaccine. Study results and caveats: Following two doses of AZD1222, Spike-specific TCR breadth and depth rose. AZD1222 recipients seropositive at baseline numbered only five or six. The span of vaccine-associated CD4 TCRs extended across spike, with dominance at 160-218 and 743-854.

CDR3 length: 13 amino acids. Unmatched junction bases numbered 8, after V lost 5 bases and J lost 8 bases. As to this clone: What it binds is unknown.

TCRdb's table, derived via immunoSEQ multiplex PCR, lists solely in-frame clones and lacks some. The profile shows 80,000 to 100,000 clones, 75% to 90% of them singletons. This sample comprised peripheral blood, obtained 28 days after the second AZD1222 dose. The source is an adult who received the AZD1222 COVID-19 vaccine. The chain links TRBV12-3 or TRBV12-4 to TRBJ1-2, with 7 bases that match TRBD1. In nucleotides, the CDR3 is TGTGCCAGCAGTACAGGGGCGGGGTGGGGCTACACCTTC. Encoded protein: CASSTGAGWGYTF.